Listed here are 25 T cell receptor beta chains from one sample, sequenced in a study of T cell responses to AZD1222 COVID-19 vaccine. The protocol was immunoSEQ multiplex PCR, while the TCRdb copy is restricted to in-frame clones and leaves out a portion. The sample carries roughly 200,000 clones, about 89% recorded once. Sequencing was performed on peripheral blood, taken 28 days after the second AZD1222 dose. These receptors originate from an adult who received the AZD1222 COVID-19 vaccine.

The chain uses TRBV6-1 and TRBJ2-7; maybe TRBD2 (6 bases). Germline V gene lookup returns CDR1 MNHNS and CDR2 SASEGT. The CDR3 covers 17 residues. The germline V and J ends were trimmed by 0 bases and 5 bases, with 20 bases remaining between them. CDR3 nucleotide sequence: TGTGCCAGCAGTGAAGCGGGGACTCGCCGCCTTAGGGACGAGCAGTACTTC. It specifies CASSEAGTRRLRDEQYF.

This chain links TRBV14 with TRBJ2-5, with no clear D. CDR1 is SGHDN and CDR2 is FVKESK in the germline V gene. This CDR3 contains 16 residues. V was cut by 0 bases and J by 4 bases, with 15 bases left in between. For the CDR3, the DNA is TGTGCCAGCAGCCAAGATTTCCAGCGTCCCGTAGAGACCCAGTACTTC. This translates into CASSQDFQRPVETQYF.

The V and J genes are TRBV18 and TRBJ2-7, with D perhaps TRBD2 (6 bases). Germline CDR1 reads KGHSH; CDR2 reads LQKENI. With 2 bases removed from V and 5 bases from J, the gap between germline ends came to 22 bases. CDR3 length: 17 amino acids. CDR3 amino acids: CASSPTGTGTRTNEQYF. In DNA form, the CDR3 reads TGTGCCAGCTCACCAACCGGCACCGGGACTCGGACGAACGAGCAGTACTTC.

The CDR3 sequence is CASNIGANTEAFF. The CDR3 nucleotides are TGTGCCAGCAATATCGGGGCGAACACTGAAGCTTTCTTT. The V and J genes are TRBV12-3 or TRBV12-4 and TRBJ1-1; D might be TRBD1 (5 bases). The germline V and J ends were trimmed by 7 bases and 1 base, with 10 bases remaining between them. CDR3 length: 13 amino acids.

CDR3 nucleotides: TGTGCCAGCAGTTACTCGGGAGGGGTGGCTAACTATGGCTACACCTTC. This encodes CASSYSGGVANYGYTF. The chain uses TRBV6-5 and TRBJ1-2; D is possibly TRBD1 (5 bases). CDR1 is MNHEY, CDR2 SVGAGI, per germline. The CDR3 sequence is 16 residues long. Trimming cost V 0 bases and J 0 bases, with 11 bases left between them.

The chain combines TRBV5-4 with TRBJ1-4, with a possible D match to TRBD1 (6 bases). V lost 0 bases and J 3 bases, leaving 9 bases between the germline ends. This CDR3 comprises 15 residues. CDR1 is SGHNT, CDR2 YYREEE, per germline (reference sequence). CDR3 sequence (DNA): TGTGCCAGCAGCTTGGAAGGGGGGCCTAATGAAAAACTGTTTTTT. Translated, it gives CASSLEGGPNEKLFF.

The J gene is TRBJ1-5, the V gene TRBV7-2; perhaps TRBD1 as D (6 bases). The CDR3 covers 15 residues. The germline CDR1 and CDR2 sequences are SGHTA and FQGNSA. Trimming removed 1 base from V and 3 bases from J, with 10 bases in between. For the CDR3, the DNA is TGTGCCAGCAGCTTAGAAGAGGGGGTCAATCAGCCCCAGCATTTT. Translation: CASSLEEGVNQPQHF.

The rearrangement joins TRBV19 to TRBJ2-1; D remains ambiguous. Germline V gene data show CDR1 as LNHDA and CDR2 as SQIVND (reference sequence). There are 11 residues in the CDR3. V was shortened by 2 bases and J by 6 bases, with 2 bases between the two germline ends. DNA for the CDR3: TGTGCCAGTAGTATAACCAATGAGCAGTTCTTC. As protein: CASSITNEQFF.

This rearrangement joins TRBV19 to TRBJ1-1, with D possibly matching TRBD1 (5 bases). Germline V gene sequence: CDR1 LNHDA, CDR2 SQIVND (reference sequence). Between the trimmed V and J ends, which lost 10 bases and 4 bases, there was a span of 16 bases. The CDR3 is 13 residues long. DNA for the CDR3: TGTGCCACAGAGCAGGGAGGAGGCACTGAAGCTTTCTTT. Its translation is CATEQGGGTEAFF.

This rearrangement joins TRBV19 to TRBJ2-2, with a possible D match to TRBD1 (6 bases). The V gene's germline CDR1 is LNHDA and CDR2 SQIVND (reference sequence). V shed 4 bases and J shed 5 bases, with 14 bases lying between them. The CDR3 consists of 15 residues. Here the CDR3 DNA reads TGTGCCAGTAGTACCGAGGGGGATCGGACCGGGGAGCTGTTTTTT. This codes for CASSTEGDRTGELFF.

V gene TRBV13 combines with J gene TRBJ2-1; D call uncertain. CDR3 length: 12 amino acids. V lost 3 bases to trimming and J lost 5 bases, with 5 bases between them. Germline values: CDR1 PRHDT, CDR2 FYEKMQ (reference sequence). Here the CDR3 DNA reads TGTGCCAGCAGCTTTGAGAACAATGAGCAGTTCTTC. It is translated as CASSFENNEQFF.

The chain links TRBV6-5 to TRBJ1-1; D might be TRBD1 (6 bases). The CDR3 runs to 13 residues. CDR1 is MNHEY and CDR2 is SVGAGI in the germline V gene. V lost 5 bases and J lost 1, with 8 bases in between. The CDR3 here is CASSLQGNTEAFF. Here the CDR3 DNA reads TGTGCCAGCAGTCTACAGGGGAACACTGAAGCTTTCTTT.

The V call is TRBV4-1, the J call TRBJ2-2, with D possibly matching TRBD2 (6 bases). Per germline, CDR1 MGHRA and CDR2 YSYEKL. CDR3 size: 16 residues. V lost 1 base to trimming and J lost 4 bases, with 13 bases between them. In DNA, the CDR3 is TGCGCCAGCAGCCAAGTCGGGAGACGCGGCACCGGGGAGCTGTTTTTT. It yields the protein CASSQVGRRGTGELFF.

The chain links TRBV6-2 or TRBV6-3 to TRBJ2-3, with a weak D call TRBD2 (6 bases). Trimming took 2 bases from V and 6 from J, leaving 15 bases between them. This CDR3 has 15 amino acids. CDR1 and CDR2 from the germline V gene are MNHEY and SVGEGT. CDR3 DNA sequence: TGTGCCAGCAGTTACCGTGGCGGTGGGAGGGATACGCAGTATTTT. Translation gives CASSYRGGGRDTQYF.

This chain links TRBV3-1 (or the pseudogene TRBV3-2) with TRBJ1-2, with D possibly TRBD1 on 6 matching bases. There are 13 residues in the CDR3. The V and J ends lost 4 bases and 8 bases respectively, with 14 bases between them. Germline CDR1 and CDR2: LGHDT and YNNKEL (reference sequence). CDR3 in DNA: TGTGCCAGCAGCCCCGACAGGAGGAGAGGCTACACCTTC. Translating it yields CASSPDRRRGYTF.

This clone was seen more than once but under ten times. This chain uses TRBV18 with TRBJ1-6; D uncertain. This CDR3 is 13 amino acids long. V lost 1 base and J lost 8, with 6 bases in between. Germline values: CDR1 KGHSH, CDR2 LQKENI. This chain's CDR3 is CASSPLRDSPLHF. The CDR3 DNA follows: TGTGCCAGCTCACCACTAAGGGATTCACCCCTCCACTTT.

The chain couples TRBV6-5 to TRBJ1-6; 7 nucleotides agree with TRBD1. CDR3 length: 14 amino acids. Trimming cost V 5 bases and J 8 bases; bases outside gene matches: 6. Germline-derived CDR1 and CDR2 are MNHEY and SVGAGI. CDR3 amino acids: CASSMDRRDSPLHF. The CDR3 DNA sequence: TGTGCCAGCAGTATGGACAGGAGAGATTCACCCCTCCACTTT.

This chain links TRBV24-1 with TRBJ1-2; the D is unclear. The CDR3 loop spans 15 amino acids. In germline, CDR1 is KGHDR, CDR2 SFDVKD. V was clipped by 4 bases and J by 4 bases, with 15 bases between them. CDR3 amino acids: CATSDPSRAAYGYTF. The CDR3 region has the DNA TGTGCCACCAGTGACCCAAGTCGAGCGGCCTATGGCTACACCTTC.

The genes are TRBV28 and TRBJ1-2, with D unresolved. Germline CDR1 and CDR2: MDHEN and SYDVKM. Trimming stripped 0 bases from V and 1 base from J, with 9 bases between. This CDR3 contains 15 residues. The CDR3 loop reads CASSLWGANNYGYTF. In nucleotides, the CDR3 is TGTGCCAGCAGTTTATGGGGAGCTAATAACTATGGCTACACCTTC.

This chain joins TRBV4-3 and TRBJ2-7; D may be TRBD1 (6 bases). Germline CDR1 reads LGHNA; CDR2 reads YSLEER. The CDR3 is made up of 15 amino acids. Trimming removed 0 bases at V and 2 bases at J, with 11 bases between. CDR3 protein: CASSQDGDTAYEQYF. In DNA, the CDR3 is TGCGCCAGCAGCCAAGATGGGGACACCGCCTACGAGCAGTACTTC.

The CDR3 sequence: CASSPLAHPTYNEQFF. DNA for the CDR3: TGTGCCAGCTCACCATTGGCACACCCAACCTACAATGAGCAGTTCTTC. V and J are TRBV18 and TRBJ2-1; D call uncertain. Germline CDR1 reads KGHSH; CDR2 reads LQKENI. CDR3 length equals 16 residues. Trimming left V 2 bases short and J 2 bases short, with 13 bases between.

The rearrangement links TRBV15 to TRBJ2-7; D gene unclear. This CDR3 is built from 16 residues. V was shortened by 5 bases and J by 2 bases, with 19 bases between the two germline ends. The germline CDR1 and CDR2 sequences are LNHNV and YYDKDF (reference sequence). The CDR3 coding sequence is TGTGCCACCAGCGGGCCGCGATCACTGGTACCCTACGAGCAGTACTTC. Protein product: CATSGPRSLVPYEQYF.

V and J are TRBV4-2 and TRBJ2-7, with TRBD2 as a possible D gene (5 bases). V lost 4 bases and J lost 0, with 16 bases in between. Germline CDR1 LGHNA, CDR2 YNFKEQ. The CDR3 has 16 residues. For the CDR3, the DNA is TGTGCCAGCAGCCCCGTAGTTGGACTCCTCTCCTACGAGCAGTACTTC. Translating it yields CASSPVVGLLSYEQYF.

This rearrangement joins TRBV19 to TRBJ2-3; 10 bases line up with TRBD1. The germline V gene has CDR1 LNHDA and CDR2 SQIVND (reference sequence). V lost 10 bases, J lost 8 bases, and 12 bases stayed unmatched. This CDR3 has 14 amino acids. CDR3 DNA sequence: TGTGCCATAACGGAGACAGGGGGCGCAGGTACGCAGTATTTT. This sequence encodes CAITETGGAGTQYF.

The table lists this clone with a few counts. This chain joins TRBV2 and TRBJ1-6; maybe TRBD1 (5 bases). The CDR3 has 13 amino acids. The germline gives CDR1 SNHLY, CDR2 FYNNEI. The V and J ends lost 7 bases and 5 bases respectively, with 9 bases between them. Here the CDR3 reads CASTVGDNSPLHF. Written as DNA, the CDR3 is TGTGCCAGCACCGTAGGGGATAATTCACCCCTCCACTTT.